This is a list of T cell receptor beta chains from one sample in a study of blood T cell repertoires in COVID-19. Here immunoSEQ multiplex PCR was the method, and the copy in TCRdb shows in-frame clones only, minus some. Of under 80,000 clones listed, around 73% were seen once; the top ten hold roughly a fifth. Material for sequencing was peripheral blood. The receptors shown here come from a man older than 75 with active or convalescent COVID-19. Both conserved end residues are trimmed from each CDR3. The order of the fields is clone size, V gene, J gene, CDR3 protein. Size is stated for part of the rows, as once, few or many counts, or as a class when the clone is expanded.

many	TRBV5-1	TRBJ1-1	ASSGTGGERGDTEAF
.	TRBV7-2	TRBJ1-1	ASSLPDRWNTEAF
.	TRBV15	TRBJ2-7	ATKGQGDSYEQY
.	TRBV6-5	TRBJ1-2	ASSYSGGTGYGYT
few	TRBV18	TRBJ2-1	ASSPPTASSYNEQF
.	TRBV10-3	TRBJ2-3	AITPGLAGTDTQY
.	TRBV11-2	TRBJ2-2	ASSPLAGGHTGELF
.	TRBV5-4	TRBJ1-1	ASSFIQAHTEAF
.	TRBV7-9	TRBJ2-7	ASSLEKGYEQY
once	TRBV5-4	TRBJ1-5	ASSDRGNQPQH
.	TRBV4-3	TRBJ1-3	ASSQYTGTGIGNTIY
few	TRBV18	TRBJ2-7	ASSPLRGASSEQY
.	TRBV18	TRBJ2-7	ASSPPSGSPYEQY
.	TRBV12-3/TRBV12-4	TRBJ2-7	ASRTGAGPCY
.	TRBV11-2	TRBJ2-5	ASSAGGETQY
.	TRBV27	TRBJ1-1	ASSRQRWTEAF
.	TRBV2	TRBJ2-3	ASSLEGAGADTQY
.	TRBV7-8	TRBJ2-3	ASSLEERTDTQY
once	TRBV19	TRBJ2-4	ASSITGSKNIQY
.	TRBV6-2/TRBV6-3	TRBJ2-7	ASSQRDRGFHDEQY
.	TRBV18	TRBJ1-5	ASSPGTGLLQPQH
many	TRBV19	TRBJ1-6	ASTRGPSPLH